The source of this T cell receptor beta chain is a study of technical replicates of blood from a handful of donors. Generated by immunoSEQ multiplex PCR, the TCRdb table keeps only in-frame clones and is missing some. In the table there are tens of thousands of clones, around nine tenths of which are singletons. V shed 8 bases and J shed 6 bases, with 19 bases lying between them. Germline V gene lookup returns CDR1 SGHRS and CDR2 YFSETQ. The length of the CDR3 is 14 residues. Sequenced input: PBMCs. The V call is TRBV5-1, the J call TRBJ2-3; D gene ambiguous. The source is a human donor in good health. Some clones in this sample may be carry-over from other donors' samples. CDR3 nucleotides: TGCGCCAGTAAGGTCCTACCTACGGGTGATACGCAGTATTTT. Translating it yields CASKVLPTGDTQYF.